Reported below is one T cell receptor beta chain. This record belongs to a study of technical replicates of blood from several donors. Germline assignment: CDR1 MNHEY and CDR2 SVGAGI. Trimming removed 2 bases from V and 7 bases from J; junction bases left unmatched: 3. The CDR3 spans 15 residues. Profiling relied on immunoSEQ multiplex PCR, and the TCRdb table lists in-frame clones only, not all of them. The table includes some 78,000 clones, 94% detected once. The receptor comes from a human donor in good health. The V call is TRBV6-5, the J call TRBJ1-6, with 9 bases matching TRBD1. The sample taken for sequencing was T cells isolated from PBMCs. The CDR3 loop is CASSYAGTGNSPLHF. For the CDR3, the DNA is TGTGCCAGCAGTTACGCCGGGACAGGGAATTCACCCCTCCACTTT.